This is a list of T cell receptor beta chains from one sample in a study of cytomegalovirus exposure and HLA in healthy donors. Assay used: immunoSEQ multiplex PCR; TCRdb lists only in-frame clones, some missing. Among approximately 280,000 clones listed, 80% to 90% were seen once. Sequencing was performed on PBMCs. The receptors here all came from a woman under 30 in good health and CMV-seronegative. CDR3s include the opening cysteine and the closing phenylalanine or tryptophan.

J gene	V gene	CDR3 protein
TRBJ2-1	TRBV18	CASSPIRALVYNEQFF
TRBJ2-5	TRBV5-1	CASSPGGLAGGQETQYF
TRBJ1-1	TRBV2	CASTLQGWITEAFF
TRBJ2-5	TRBV7-3	CASSPDSRAQYF
TRBJ1-4	TRBV6-5	CASFSAGGELFF
TRBJ2-2	TRBV5-4	CASGLGSGTRELFF
TRBJ2-2	TRBV10-1	CASSEGTGPGELFF
TRBJ2-1	TRBV9	CASSVGQGNYNEQFF
TRBJ1-2	TRBV6-6	CASSRQGEVGYTF
TRBJ1-2	TRBV5-1	CASSGRIPGTGVWDGYTF
TRBJ2-5	TRBV6-1	CASRPQVVEETQYF
TRBJ1-1	TRBV6-5	CASRRTKNTEAFF
TRBJ1-6	TRBV9	CASSVAPGPGSPLHF
TRBJ1-1	TRBV27	CASSFVSPAVPAFF
TRBJ1-2	TRBV7-9	CSSSLGANGYTF
TRBJ1-1	TRBV5-1	CASSHPGTQRTRAFF
TRBJ2-2	TRBV6-1	CASSGQGAAGELFF
TRBJ2-3	TRBV10-1	CASSESGVTTDTQYF
TRBJ2-2	TRBV7-8	CASLVSGGPLGELFF
TRBJ1-3	TRBV27	CASSKKGQGVISSGNTIYF
TRBJ2-3	TRBV11-2	CASSLQGDTQYF
TRBJ2-7	TRBV7-8	CASSLDGDYEQYF
TRBJ2-1	TRBV11-3	CASSLDKGRNEQFF
TRBJ2-1	TRBV7-6	CASSFDRGSYNEQFF
TRBJ2-7	TRBV11-2	CASQGDFNYEQYF
TRBJ2-7	TRBV4-1	CASSRTGTSDEQYF
TRBJ1-2	TRBV7-9	CASSLRAGQDPPGGYTF
TRBJ2-5	TRBV4-2	CASSQDGLAVQETQYF
TRBJ1-5	TRBV4-1	CASSQVTGRDQPQHF